This T cell receptor beta chain was sequenced during a study of blood T cells in healthy people across ages. This clonotype occurred once. Its antigen remains unknown. For every donor, a draw yielded about 10 milliliters of peripheral blood. The study's findings and limits: Estimates of total diversity, which came from one million sequenced T cells, were considered to be underestimates.

Alongside a J-beta primer mix, a sample-barcoded 5' primer served in a second PCR lasting about 6 to 12 cycles. Each CDR3 protein gets one entry after TCRdb re-called the 5' RACE reads with MiXCR. The table has 650,000 to 800,000 distinct CDR3 sequences, 40% to 50% seen once. The receptor's source is a man in his sixties in good health. Sequences were obtained from blood.

The CDR3 protein is CASSTNHYYGYTF. DNA of the CDR3: TGTGCCAGCAGCACCAACCATTACTATGGCTACACCTTC. The rearrangement joins TRBV7-2 to TRBJ1-2; D is unresolved. The CDR3 length is 13 residues. The germline V gene has CDR1 SGHTA and CDR2 FQGNSA. V was pared by 5 bases and J by 3 bases, with 10 bases between.